The clone carrying this T cell receptor (beta chain) appeared many times. The germline V gene has CDR1 SGHRS and CDR2 YFSETQ. With 2 bases clipped from V and 6 bases from J, the junction kept 23 bases outside the gene matches. This CDR3 has 19 residues. Preparation of the TCRbeta library involved a method that used unique molecular identifiers. One entry per CDR3 protein results from TCRdb running MiXCR on the PCR reads. This table has a few hundred thousand distinct CDR3 sequences, under 9.5% appearing once. These data originate in a study of T-cell reconstitution after alpha-beta-depleted transplantation in children.

The source was PBMCs from the stem cell graft donor, collected from the stem cell graft. This TCR came from a human donor who donated a stem cell graft to a child with acute lymphoblastic leukemia. The chain uses TRBV5-1 and TRBJ2-7; 7 bases line up with TRBD2. The CDR3 loop reads CASSFPAGRDPLLLAEQYF. In DNA, the CDR3 is TGCGCCAGCAGCTTTCCGGCAGGGAGGGACCCACTACTACTTGCCGAGCAGTACTTC.